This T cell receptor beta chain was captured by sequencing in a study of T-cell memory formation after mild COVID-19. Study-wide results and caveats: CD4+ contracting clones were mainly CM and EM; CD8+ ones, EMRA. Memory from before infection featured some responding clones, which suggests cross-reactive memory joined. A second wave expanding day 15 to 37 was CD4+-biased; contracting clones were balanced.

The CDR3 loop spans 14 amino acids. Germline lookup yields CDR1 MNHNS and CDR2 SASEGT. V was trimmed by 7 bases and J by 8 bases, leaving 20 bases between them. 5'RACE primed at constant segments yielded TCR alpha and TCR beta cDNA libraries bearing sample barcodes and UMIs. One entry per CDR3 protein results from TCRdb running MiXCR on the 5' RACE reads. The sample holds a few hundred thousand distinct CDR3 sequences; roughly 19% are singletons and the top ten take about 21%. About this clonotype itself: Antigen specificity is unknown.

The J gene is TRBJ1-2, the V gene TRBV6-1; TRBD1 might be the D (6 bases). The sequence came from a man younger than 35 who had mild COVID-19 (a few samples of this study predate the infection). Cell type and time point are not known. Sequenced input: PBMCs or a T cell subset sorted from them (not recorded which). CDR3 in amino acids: CASIPPRGAGGYTF. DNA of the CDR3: TGTGCCAGCATCCCCCCCCGGGGGGCAGGGGGCTACACCTTC.